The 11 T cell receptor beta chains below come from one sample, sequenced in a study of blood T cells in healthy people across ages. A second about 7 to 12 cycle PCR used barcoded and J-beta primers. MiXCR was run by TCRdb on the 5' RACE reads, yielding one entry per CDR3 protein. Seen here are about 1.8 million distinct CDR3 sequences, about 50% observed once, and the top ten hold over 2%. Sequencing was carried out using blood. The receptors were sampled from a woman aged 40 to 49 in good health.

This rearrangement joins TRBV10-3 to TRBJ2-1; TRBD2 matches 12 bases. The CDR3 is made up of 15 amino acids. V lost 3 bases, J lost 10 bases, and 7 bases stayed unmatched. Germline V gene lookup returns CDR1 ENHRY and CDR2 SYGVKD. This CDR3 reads CAISDASGGAEEQFF. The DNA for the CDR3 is TGTGCCATCAGTGACGCTAGCGGGGGGGCCGAAGAGCAGTTCTTC.

CDR3 sequence: CASSPSLPSTDTQYF. The CDR3 nucleotides are TGTGCCAGCAGCCCAAGCCTACCCAGCACAGATACGCAGTATTTT. The rearrangement uses TRBV7-2 and TRBJ2-3; no reliable D call. CDR1 and CDR2 from the germline V gene are SGHTA and FQGNSA. V dropped 5 bases and J dropped 0 bases, with 12 bases sitting between them. This CDR3 region has 15 residues.

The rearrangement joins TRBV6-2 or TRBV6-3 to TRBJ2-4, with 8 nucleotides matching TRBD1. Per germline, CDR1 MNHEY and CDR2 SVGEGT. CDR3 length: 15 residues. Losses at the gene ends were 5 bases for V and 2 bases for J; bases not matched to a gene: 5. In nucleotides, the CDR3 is TGTGCCAGCAGTCAGACAGGGGTTACCAAAAACATTCAGTACTTC. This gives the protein CASSQTGVTKNIQYF.

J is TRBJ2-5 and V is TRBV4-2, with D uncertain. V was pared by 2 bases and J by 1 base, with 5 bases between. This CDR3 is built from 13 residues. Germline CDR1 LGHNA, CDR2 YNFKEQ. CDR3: CASSQSGQETQYF. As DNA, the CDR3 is TGTGCCAGCAGCCAATCAGGCCAAGAGACCCAGTACTTC.

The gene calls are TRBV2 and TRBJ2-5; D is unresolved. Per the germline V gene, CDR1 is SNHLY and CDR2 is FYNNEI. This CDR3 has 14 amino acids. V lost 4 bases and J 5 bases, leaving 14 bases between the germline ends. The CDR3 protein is CASSGWEQFETQYF. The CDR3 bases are TGTGCCAGCAGTGGGTGGGAACAGTTCGAGACCCAGTACTTC.

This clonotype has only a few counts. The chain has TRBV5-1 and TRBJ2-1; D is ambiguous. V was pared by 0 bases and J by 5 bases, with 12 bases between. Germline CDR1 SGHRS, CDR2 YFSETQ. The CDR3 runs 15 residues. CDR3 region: CASSLGLTSHNEQFF. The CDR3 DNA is TGCGCCAGCAGCTTGGGCCTAACGTCCCACAATGAGCAGTTCTTC. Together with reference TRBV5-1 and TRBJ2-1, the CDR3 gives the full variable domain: KAGVTQTPRYLIKTRGQQVTLSCSPISGHRSVSWYQQTPGQGLQFLFEYFSETQRNKGNFPGRFSGRQFSNSRSEMNVSTLELGDSALYLCASSLGLTSHNEQFFGPGTRLTVL.

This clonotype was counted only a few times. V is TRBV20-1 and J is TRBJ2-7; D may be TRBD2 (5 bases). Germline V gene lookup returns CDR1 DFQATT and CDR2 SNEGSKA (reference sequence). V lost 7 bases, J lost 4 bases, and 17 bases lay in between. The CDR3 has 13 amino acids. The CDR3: CSVRADFGYEQYF. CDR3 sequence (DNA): TGCAGTGTCCGAGCGGACTTCGGATACGAGCAGTACTTC.

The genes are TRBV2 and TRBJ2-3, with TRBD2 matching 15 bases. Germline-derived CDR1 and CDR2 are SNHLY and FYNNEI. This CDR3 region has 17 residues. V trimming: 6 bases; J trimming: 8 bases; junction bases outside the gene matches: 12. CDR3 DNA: TGTGCCAGCAGGAAAGGGGGACTAGCGGGGGGACGAACTACGCAGTATTTT. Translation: CASRKGGLAGGRTTQYF.

CDR3: CASSYDTNPYEQYF. The CDR3 coding sequence is TGTGCCAGCAGTTATGATACAAACCCCTACGAGCAGTACTTC. The rearrangement links TRBV6-5 to TRBJ2-7, with unresolved D. Trimming cost V 3 bases and J 2 bases, with 11 bases left between them. The CDR3 is 14 residues long. Per the germline V gene, CDR1 is MNHEY and CDR2 is SVGAGI.

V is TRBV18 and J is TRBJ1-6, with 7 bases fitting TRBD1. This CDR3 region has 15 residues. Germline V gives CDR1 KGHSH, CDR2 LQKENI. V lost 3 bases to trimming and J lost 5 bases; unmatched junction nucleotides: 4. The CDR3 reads CASSPLTGDNSPLHF. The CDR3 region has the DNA TGTGCCAGCTCACCCCTTACAGGGGATAATTCACCCCTCCACTTT.

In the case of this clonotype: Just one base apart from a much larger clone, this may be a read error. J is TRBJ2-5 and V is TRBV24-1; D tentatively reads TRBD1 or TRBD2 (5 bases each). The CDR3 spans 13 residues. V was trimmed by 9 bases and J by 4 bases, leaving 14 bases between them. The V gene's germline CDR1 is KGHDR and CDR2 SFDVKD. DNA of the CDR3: TGTGCCACCGGCCAGGCAGGGAGAGAGACCCAGTACTTC. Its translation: CATGQAGRETQYF.